This T cell receptor beta chain originates from a study of blood T cell repertoires in COVID-19 (dated by TCRdb to 2020 to 2022). Looking at the study overall: Collaborator samples came from the United States, Italy and Spain and covered acute and convalescent phases of COVID-19. The samples were drawn from the first 160 participants of the ongoing ImmuneRACE study and from about 1,200 subjects provided by 6 global collaborators. Where available, HLA class I and class II types were obtained from metadata supplied by the sample provider rather than from assay-based typing. The prospective study material was composed of cDNA or gDNA derived from T cells, B-cell-depleted T cells, or PBMCs. A freely available public database, intended as a resource for researchers studying the immune response to SARS-CoV-2, is where the repertoires were released. The sample metadata nearly always contained a de-identified subject ID, COVID-19 status, age in years and sex. The dataset comprised deeply sampled blood TCRbeta repertoires from subjects exposed to, actively infected with, or recovered from COVID-19.

For this clone: Which antigen it targets is not known. Base qualities are not at hand, and no much larger clone is one base apart.

The collaborating institutions used their own protocols to collect whole blood in K2EDTA tubes. For TCRbeta analysis, collaborators shipped samples as frozen whole blood, isolated PBMCs, or DNA extracted from either of those sample types. The immunoSEQ Assay, a bias-controlled multiplex PCR, was used to amplify TCRbeta CDR3 regions from genomic DNA. The source study handled its data this way. Nucleated cell counts per sample were estimated from amplification of reference gene primers within the assay. To quantify the absolute abundance of each unique TCRbeta CDR3 rearrangement, sequence reads were collapsed and filtered. Productive Simpson clonality was computed per sample as the square root of Simpson's diversity index over productive rearrangements. The immuneACCESS repertoire file appears here via TCRdb, limited to in-frame rearrangements. These files lack a portion of the clones; in checked studies, under half of the deficit traces to unresolved V genes, and the cause of the others is not known. D and trimming come from the DNA, and the V and J calls and clone size come from that table. For this sample there are about 190,000 clones; around nine tenths appear just once. The top ten clonotypes cover 2.7% of the sample.

General conclusions and limits of the study: How much clinical and demographic metadata was included differed by source and by participant, and the metadata was provided uncurated.

Germline trimming amounts to 5 bases on V and 2 bases on J, with 0 as the count of junction bases outside the gene matches. The CDR3 covers 14 residues, taking in both the cysteine and the phenylalanine. The read is trimmed to its CDR3 DNA, 42 bases read in frame from base 1. As encoded in the germline V gene, CDR1 is MNHEY while CDR2 is SVGAGI. Here the chain combines TRBV6-5 and TRBJ2-7; 13 middle bases align to TRBD2. Sequenced sample: peripheral blood. This clonotype was sampled from a man aged 35 to 55 with active or convalescent COVID-19. CDR3 reads: CASSTSGGAYEQYF. The DNA is TGTGCCAGCAGTACTAGCGGGGGGGCCTACGAGCAGTACTTC.